This T cell receptor beta chain was documented in a study of cytotoxic CD8 clonotypes in ibrutinib-treated CLL. Findings of the study overall: Under therapy, public clonotypes either contracted or stayed stable, and they were uncommon. Increased clonality at ibrutinib response gave way to a return toward baseline at progression.

The V end lost 2 bases, the J end lost 8 bases, and 7 bases lay between the germline ends. The CDR3 loop spans 11 amino acids. Germline V lookup: CDR1 SGHTS, CDR2 YDEGEE. With respect to this clone: Its antigen is not known.

The repertoire was sequenced with immunoSEQ multiplex PCR; TCRdb's copy has only in-frame clones and lacks some. The table lists approximately 120,000 clones, roughly 84% of them singletons. Material: PBMCs, obtained after 24 months of ibrutinib treatment. The rearrangement uses TRBV5-8 and TRBJ1-2; D call uncertain. The receptor was derived from a human donor with chronic lymphocytic leukemia. CDR3 in DNA: TGTGCCAGCAGCTTCGTCAGGGGCTACACCTTC. This sequence encodes CASSFVRGYTF.